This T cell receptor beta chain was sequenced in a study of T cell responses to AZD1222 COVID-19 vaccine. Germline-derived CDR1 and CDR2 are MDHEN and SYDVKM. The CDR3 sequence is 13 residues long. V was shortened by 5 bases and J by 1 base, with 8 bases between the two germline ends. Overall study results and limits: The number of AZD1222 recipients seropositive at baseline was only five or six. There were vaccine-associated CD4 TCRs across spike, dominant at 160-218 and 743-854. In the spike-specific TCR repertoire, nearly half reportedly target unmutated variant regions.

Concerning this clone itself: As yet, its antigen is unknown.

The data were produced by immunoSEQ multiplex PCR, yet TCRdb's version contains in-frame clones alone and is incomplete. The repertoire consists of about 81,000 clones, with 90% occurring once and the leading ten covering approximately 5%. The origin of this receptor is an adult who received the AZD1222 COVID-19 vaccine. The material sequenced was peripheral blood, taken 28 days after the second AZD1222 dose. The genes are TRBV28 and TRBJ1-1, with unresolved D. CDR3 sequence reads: CASSRLRNTEAFF. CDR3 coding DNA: TGTGCCAGCAGTAGACTCCGGAACACTGAAGCTTTCTTT. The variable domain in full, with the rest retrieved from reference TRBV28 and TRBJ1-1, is DVKVTQSSRYLVKRTGEKVFLECVQDMDHENMFWYRQDPGLGLRLIYFSYDVKMKEKGDIPEGYSVSREKKERFSLILESASTNQTSMYLCASSRLRNTEAFFGQGTRLTVV.